This T cell receptor (beta chain) is from a study of cytomegalovirus exposure and HLA in healthy donors. Donors consisted of healthy bone marrow donors. The CDR3 length is 17 residues. CDR1 and CDR2 from the germline V gene are LNHNV and YYDKDF (reference sequence). The V end lost 3 bases, the J end lost 1 base, and 13 bases lay between the germline ends. Whole-study findings and limits: For most TCR beta V segments, an earlier analysis put the productive rate at about 90% or about 30% of the time. Immune exposure was documented only through CMV serostatus.

Vbeta (60) and Jbeta (13) primers were used in the PCR. Methods used by the authors: About 12 million of about 88 million unique TCR beta chains were shared, per a later count. TCRdb's table, derived via immunoSEQ multiplex PCR, lists solely in-frame clones and lacks some. V and J calls and clone size follow that table, whereas D and trimming were derived from the DNA. The sample holds about 140,000 clones, 61% seen once. This clone was found once. Its target is not known. V and J are TRBV15 and TRBJ1-6, with D perhaps matching TRBD1 (6 bases). The sequence derives from a male donor in good health and CMV-seronegative. Material: PBMCs. The CDR3, as DNA: TGTGCCACCAGCAGGGACGGGGACATTTCCTATAATTCACCCCTCCACTTT. Its translation is CATSRDGDISYNSPLHF.